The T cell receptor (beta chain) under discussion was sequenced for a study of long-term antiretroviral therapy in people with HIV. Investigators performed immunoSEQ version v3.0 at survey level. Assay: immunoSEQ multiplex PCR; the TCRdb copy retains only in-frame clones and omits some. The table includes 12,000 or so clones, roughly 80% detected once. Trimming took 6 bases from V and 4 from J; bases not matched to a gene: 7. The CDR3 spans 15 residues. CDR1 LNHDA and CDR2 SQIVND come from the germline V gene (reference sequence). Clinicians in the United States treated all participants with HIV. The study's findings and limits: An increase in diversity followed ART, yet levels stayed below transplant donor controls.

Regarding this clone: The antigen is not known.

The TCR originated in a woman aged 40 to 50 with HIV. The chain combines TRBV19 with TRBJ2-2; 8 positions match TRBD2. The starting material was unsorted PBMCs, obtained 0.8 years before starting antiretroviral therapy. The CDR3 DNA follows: TGTGCCAGTAGCGGGAGGGCCGTCATCACCGGGGAGCTGTTTTTT. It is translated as CASSGRAVITGELFF.